This T cell receptor beta chain was profiled in a study of T cell responses to AZD1222 COVID-19 vaccine. Regarding this clone: Its antigen is as yet unknown.

The study, taken as a whole, reports: Researchers report vaccine-associated CD4 TCRs spanning spike, with dominance at 160-218 and 743-854.

TCRdb's copy holds only in-frame clones and misses some; the assay was immunoSEQ multiplex PCR. The sample consists of some 130,000 clones, around 86% of them appearing once. The ends were cut back, 2 bases at V and 7 bases at J, with 14 bases in the middle. Per germline, CDR1 SEHNR and CDR2 FQNEAQ (reference sequence). CDR3 length: 14 amino acids. Sequencing used peripheral blood, obtained on day 0 of AZD1222 vaccination. The sequence derives from an adult in good health. J is TRBJ1-2 and V is TRBV7-9; maybe TRBD1 (6 bases). The CDR3 is CASSLLKRQVGYTF. DNA of the CDR3: TGTGCCAGCAGCTTATTAAAGCGACAGGTTGGCTACACCTTC. The full variable domain, completed using reference TRBV7-9 and TRBJ1-2, is DTGVSQNPRHKITKRGQNVTFRCDPISEHNRLYWYRQTLGQGPEFLTYFQNEAQLEKSRLLSDRFSAERPKGSFSTLEIQRTEQGDSAMYLCASSLLKRQVGYTFGSGTRLTVV.